The source of this T cell receptor (beta chain) is a study of blood T cell repertoires in COVID-19. Study-wide context: The samples span acute and convalescent COVID-19 from the United States, Italy and Spain. Sample material is recorded as cDNA or gDNA derived from T cells, B-cell-depleted T cells, or PBMCs.

In the study's own analysis: Amplification with reference gene primers provided the estimates of nucleated cell counts. Repertoires were generated with immunoSEQ multiplex PCR, while TCRdb's copy carries only in-frame clones and drops some. Clonal size and the V and J genes are those of that table, whereas D and trimming came from the DNA. This sample carries more than 400,000 clones, about 85% of them seen once, and the ten largest clones take 0.7%. Germline V gene lookup returns CDR1 SGHNT and CDR2 YYREEE (reference sequence). Germline trimming cut 4 bases from V and 4 bases from J; bases unmatched to any gene: 10. This CDR3 has 16 amino acids. Cohort placement rested on clinical history that participants reported themselves.

Sequencing input: PBMCs or T cells enriched from blood (not recorded which). The clonotype comes from a woman younger than 30 who had recovered from COVID-19. This chain links TRBV5-4 with TRBJ2-3; TRBD1 aligns across 9 bases. In DNA form, the CDR3 reads TGTGCCAGCAGCCTTCGGAGACAGGGGGGATCAGATACGCAGTATTTT. Protein: CASSLRRQGGSDTQYF.